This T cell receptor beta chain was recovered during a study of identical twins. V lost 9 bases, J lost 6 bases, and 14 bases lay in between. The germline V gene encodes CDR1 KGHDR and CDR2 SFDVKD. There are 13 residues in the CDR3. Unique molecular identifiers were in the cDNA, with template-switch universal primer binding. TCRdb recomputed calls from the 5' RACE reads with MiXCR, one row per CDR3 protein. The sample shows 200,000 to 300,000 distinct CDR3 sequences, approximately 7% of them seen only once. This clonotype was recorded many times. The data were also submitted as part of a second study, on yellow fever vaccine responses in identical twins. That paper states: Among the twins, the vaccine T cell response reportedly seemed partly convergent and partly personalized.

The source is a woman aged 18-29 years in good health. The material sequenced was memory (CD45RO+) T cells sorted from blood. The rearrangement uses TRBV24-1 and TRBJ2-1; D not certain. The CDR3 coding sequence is TGTGCCACCTCACTTCAGGATCGCAATGAGCAGTTCTTC. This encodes CATSLQDRNEQFF.